Below are 9 T cell receptor beta chains sequenced from a single sample in a study of early T cells in non-severe SARS-CoV-2 infection. From the 5' RACE reads, TCRdb called clonotypes with MiXCR, one entry per CDR3 protein. The repertoire has 60,000 or so distinct CDR3 sequences, about 16% of them found once; the top ten carry 8% to 10%. This specimen consisted of whole blood, obtained at baseline. The receptors were sampled from an adult who was a healthcare worker with PCR-confirmed SARS-CoV-2 infection or an uninfected control (not recorded which).

In this sample, this clonotype turned up a few times. The chain is built from TRBV19 and TRBJ1-2; D is unclear. Germline CDR1 and CDR2: LNHDA and SQIVND (reference sequence). This CDR3 spans 13 amino acids. With 5 bases removed from V and 5 bases from J, the gap between germline ends came to 12 bases. For the CDR3, the DNA is TGTGCCAGTAGTGAGACAATCGGATATGGCTACACCTTC. Encoded protein: CASSETIGYGYTF.

The sample holds many counts of this clonotype. The J gene is TRBJ2-2, the V gene TRBV28; perhaps TRBD2 as D (5 bases). Germline V gene data show CDR1 as MDHEN and CDR2 as SYDVKM. This CDR3 is built from 15 residues. Trimming removed 2 bases from V and 4 bases from J, with 11 bases in between. The CDR3 protein is CASSLTGSSTGELFF. As DNA, the CDR3 is TGTGCCAGCAGTTTAACGGGGAGTAGCACCGGGGAGCTGTTTTTT.

This clonotype was recorded a few times. This chain connects TRBV10-2 to TRBJ2-7, with D perhaps TRBD1 or TRBD2 (5 bases each). The CDR3 covers 13 residues. V lost 5 bases to trimming and J lost 2 bases, with 10 bases between them. From germline, CDR1 is WSHSY and CDR2 SAAADI. The CDR3 protein is CASSQLGPYEQYF. CDR3 in DNA: TGCGCCAGCAGTCAGTTGGGACCCTACGAGCAGTACTTC.

This clonotype was counted a few times. The V and J genes are TRBV20-1 and TRBJ2-3; 7 bases fit TRBD1. The CDR3 is made up of 12 amino acids. After removal of 7 bases from V and 9 bases from J, the junction contained 10 bases not matched to a gene. CDR1 is DFQATT and CDR2 is SNEGSKA in the germline V gene (reference sequence). For the CDR3, the DNA is TGCAGTGTAGGTGCGACGGGACAGACGCAGTATTTT. This codes for CSVGATGQTQYF.

This chain joins TRBV18 and TRBJ1-5, with TRBD1 matching over 7 bases. Losses at the gene ends were 1 base for V and 6 bases for J; bases not matched to a gene: 9. This CDR3 contains 16 residues. Germline V gene sequence: CDR1 KGHSH, CDR2 LQKENI. The CDR3 loop is CASSPQGDRVGQPQHF. The CDR3 DNA is TGTGCCAGCTCACCACAAGGAGACAGGGTCGGTCAGCCCCAGCATTTT. The full variable domain, its missing parts supplied by reference TRBV18 and TRBJ1-5, is NAGVMQNPRHLVRRRGQEARLRCSPMKGHSHVYWYRQLPEEGLKFMVYLQKENIIDESGMPKERFSAEFPKEGPSILRIQQVVRGDSAAYFCASSPQGDRVGQPQHFGDGTRLSIL.

The chain combines TRBV11-2 with TRBJ1-6; 7 nucleotides match TRBD1. Germline trimming cut 5 bases from V and 7 bases from J; bases unmatched to any gene: 8. Germline CDR1 reads SGHAT; CDR2 reads FQNNGV. This CDR3 has 15 residues. The CDR3 region has the DNA TGTGCCAGCAGCGAAGGGACAGAGTCAAATTCACCCCTCCACTTT. Translated: CASSEGTESNSPLHF. The full variable domain, completed using reference TRBV11-2 and TRBJ1-6, is EAGVAQSPRYKIIEKRQSVAFWCNPISGHATLYWYQQILGQGPKLLIQFQNNGVVDDSQLPKDRFSAERLKGVDSTLKIQPAKLEDSAVYLCASSEGTESNSPLHFGNGTRLTVT.

This CDR3 reads CASSSHGTGEEQYF. The DNA for the CDR3 is TGTGCCAGCAGTTCCCACGGGACAGGGGAAGAGCAGTACTTC. The V gene is TRBV12-3 or TRBV12-4, the J gene TRBJ2-7; 10 nucleotides match TRBD1. Trimming cost V 4 bases and J 7 bases; bases outside gene matches: 7. The CDR3 loop spans 14 amino acids.

The V and J genes are TRBV9 and TRBJ1-1; D gene unclear. V lost 4 bases and J lost 4, with 17 bases in between. This CDR3 region has 15 residues. Germline V CDR1 and CDR2: SGDLS, YYNGEE. CDR3 amino acids: CASSPQDLWVTEAFF. The CDR3 nucleotides are TGTGCCAGCAGCCCCCAAGACCTCTGGGTCACTGAAGCTTTCTTT.

This clonotype has a handful of counts. V is TRBV9 and J is TRBJ2-7; 8 positions agree with TRBD1. The CDR3 spans 15 residues. CDR1 and CDR2 from the germline V gene are SGDLS and YYNGEE. V was clipped by 5 bases and J by 4 bases; unmatched bases: 11. The CDR3 DNA is TGTGCCAGCAGACCTTGGGGGACAGGACTTTACGAGCAGTACTTC. Translated: CASRPWGTGLYEQYF.